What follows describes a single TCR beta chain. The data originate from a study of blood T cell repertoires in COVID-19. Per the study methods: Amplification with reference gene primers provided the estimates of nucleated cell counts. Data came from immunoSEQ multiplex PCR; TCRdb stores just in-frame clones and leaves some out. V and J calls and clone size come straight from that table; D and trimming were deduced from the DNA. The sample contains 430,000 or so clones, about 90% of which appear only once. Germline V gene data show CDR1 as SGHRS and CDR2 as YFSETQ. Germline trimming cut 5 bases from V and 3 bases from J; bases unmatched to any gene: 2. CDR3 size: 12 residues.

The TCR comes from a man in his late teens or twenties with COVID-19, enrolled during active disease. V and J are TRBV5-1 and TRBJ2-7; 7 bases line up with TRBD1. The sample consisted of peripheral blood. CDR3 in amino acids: CASSRQGYEQYF. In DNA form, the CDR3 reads TGCGCCAGCAGTCGACAGGGCTACGAGCAGTACTTC.